Each of the 32 T cell receptor beta chains below was sequenced from the same sample in a study of shared clonotypes between healthy human individuals. Method: immunoSEQ multiplex PCR; TCRdb's copy keeps in-frame clones and lacks some. Found here are some 450,000 clones, more than 70% of them singletons; the top ten hold around 13%. Sequences were obtained from PBMCs. The receptors were sampled from a middle-aged woman in good health. Some clones in this sample may be carry-over from other donors' samples.

V gene TRBV4-1 combines with J gene TRBJ2-4; D is ambiguous. CDR3 length: 14 amino acids. Germline-derived CDR1 and CDR2 are MGHRA and YSYEKL. Trimming cost V 2 bases and J 2 bases, with 7 bases left between them. CDR3 sequence: CASSQLGPKNIQYF. CDR3 nucleotide sequence: TGCGCCAGCAGCCAACTCGGGCCCAAAAACATTCAGTACTTC.

The sample holds one count of this clone. The chain joins TRBV12-5 to TRBJ1-1; 7 nucleotides align to TRBD1. V gave up 2 bases and J gave up 3 bases; unmatched junction bases: 3. In germline, CDR1 is LGHNT, CDR2 FRNRAP. The CDR3 totals 14 residues. CDR3 loop: CASGLSGQDTEAFF. The CDR3 bases are TGTGCTAGTGGTTTGTCCGGACAGGACACTGAAGCTTTCTTT.

This rearrangement joins TRBV5-1 to TRBJ2-4, with 7 bases matching TRBD2. Germline V gene sequence: CDR1 SGHRS, CDR2 YFSETQ. The CDR3 runs to 20 residues. Losses at the gene ends were 7 bases for V and 1 base for J; bases not matched to a gene: 23. CDR3 residues: CASVIVAGEEKGVAKNIQYF. Written as DNA, the CDR3 is TGCGCCAGCGTTATTGTGGCGGGAGAGGAGAAGGGCGTTGCCAAAAACATTCAGTACTTC.

Ten or more counts support this clone. This chain uses TRBV5-1 with TRBJ2-7; D remains ambiguous. The CDR3 spans 14 residues. V lost 2 bases and J lost 2, with 11 bases in between. Looked up from germline, CDR1 is SGHRS and CDR2 is YFSETQ. CDR3 sequence reads: CASSLSSETYEQYF. DNA for the CDR3: TGCGCCAGCAGCTTATCATCCGAAACCTACGAGCAGTACTTC.

As DNA, the CDR3 is TGTGCCAGCAGCTTGTATCCAGCGGGTTCAATTTACAATGAGCAGTTCTTC. It translates to CASSLYPAGSIYNEQFF. This chain joins TRBV5-4 and TRBJ2-1; D possibly corresponds to TRBD2 (6 bases). The CDR3 covers 17 residues. Germline V gene sequence: CDR1 SGHNT, CDR2 YYREEE (reference sequence). Trimming left V 1 base short and J 4 bases short, with 18 bases between.

This chain links TRBV6-4 with TRBJ2-1, with 12 bases identical to TRBD2. V lost 0 bases and J lost 6; bases outside the gene matches: 12. The germline V gene encodes CDR1 MRHNA and CDR2 SNTAGT. The CDR3 extends over 19 amino acids. CDR3: CASSDSFPSLAGGFNEQFF. The CDR3 DNA reads TGTGCCAGCAGTGACTCTTTCCCCTCTCTAGCGGGAGGGTTCAATGAGCAGTTCTTC.

In the case of this clone: Other DNA sequences from this sample encode an identical CDR3 as well. In DNA form, the CDR3 reads TGTGCCAGCAGCTTAGCGCTATCAGGGGGTGGTAACTACGAGCAGTACTTC. Translation gives CASSLALSGGGNYEQYF. The J gene is TRBJ2-5, the V gene TRBV7-2; 7 bases fit TRBD1. The closer fit of TRBJ2-7 to the DNA end suggests the J call may be wrong. This CDR3 is built from 17 residues. Germline V gives CDR1 SGHTA, CDR2 FQGNSA.

The CDR3 loop reads CASSSGGYETQYF. The CDR3 DNA follows: TGTGCCAGCAGCTCCGGGGGGTATGAGACCCAGTACTTC. V is TRBV6-5 and J is TRBJ2-5; 7 nucleotides match TRBD2. V gave up 6 bases and J gave up 5 bases; unmatched junction bases: 6. This CDR3 has 13 residues. Germline V lookup: CDR1 MNHEY, CDR2 SVGAGI.

The chain couples TRBV6-5 to TRBJ1-1; D remains ambiguous. V was pared by 5 bases and J by 9 bases, with 16 bases between. The CDR3 totals 13 residues. From germline, CDR1 is MNHEY and CDR2 SVGAGI. The CDR3 loop is CASSPQSEDKAFF. The CDR3 DNA is TGTGCCAGCAGTCCACAATCAGAGGATAAAGCTTTCTTT.

Note on this clone: Without the conserved terminal phenylalanine or tryptophan, this CDR3 likely stems from a read error. No DNA is shown, since the ends of the CDR3 on it are uncertain; the CDR3 is the one TCRdb lists. The chain joins TRBV6-6 to TRBJ2-7; the table names TRBD2, a call not compared with the DNA. The V gene's germline CDR1 is MNHNY and CDR2 SVGAGI (reference sequence). The CDR3 sequence runs 12 residues, both termini included. The CDR3 region is CASSYSASGRSL.

J is TRBJ1-1 and V is TRBV7-9, with 12 bases matching TRBD1. The germline V gene encodes CDR1 SEHNR and CDR2 FQNEAQ (reference sequence). The CDR3 runs to 13 residues. V was clipped by 10 bases and J by 5 bases; unmatched bases: 5. The CDR3 spells CATRDRGLTEAFF. The DNA of the CDR3 is TGTGCCACGAGGGACAGGGGGCTTACTGAAGCTTTCTTT.

CDR3 sequence reads: CATASGASNYGYTF. CDR3 nucleotides: TGTGCCACCGCCAGCGGCGCCTCTAACTATGGCTACACCTTC. The rearrangement links TRBV6-5 to TRBJ1-2; D is unclear. CDR1 is MNHEY, CDR2 SVGAGI, per germline. The CDR3 sequence is 14 residues long. Trimming shortened V by 10 bases and J by 0 bases, and 15 bases separated the two germline ends.

This clone was counted only a few times. The V gene is TRBV21-1, the J gene TRBJ1-1; the table's D call, TRBD1, was not checked against the DNA. TRBV21-1 is labeled a pseudogene. The CDR3 is made up of 14 amino acids. This CDR3 reads CASSYGTMNTEAFF. The CDR3 nucleotides are TGTGCCAGCAGCTACGGGACAATGAACACTGAAGCTTTCTTT.

About this clone itself: A single base is all that separates this from a far larger clone, so a read error is likely. The chain uses TRBV29-1 and TRBJ1-1, with a tentative D call TRBD1 (5 bases). There are 13 residues in the CDR3. Germline values: CDR1 SQVTM, CDR2 ANQGSEA. Trimming took 5 bases from V and 0 from J, leaving 10 bases between them. CDR3 DNA sequence: TGCAGCGTTAGCGGGGACTTGAACACTGAAGCTTTCTTT. It specifies CSVSGDLNTEAFF. The full variable domain, with the rest looked up from reference TRBV29-1 and TRBJ1-1, is SAVISQKPSRDICQRGTSLTIQCQVDSQVTMMFWYRQQPGQSLTLIATANQGSEATYESGFVIDKFPISRPNLTFSTLTVSNMSPEDSSIYLCSVSGDLNTEAFFGQGTRLTVV.

This chain uses TRBV5-4 with TRBJ2-3, with 11 bases identical to TRBD2. The CDR3 has 15 residues. Germline V gives CDR1 SGHNT, CDR2 YYREEE (reference sequence). The J segment lost 6 bases and the V segment lost 0 bases, leaving 3 bases of the junction unmatched. In DNA form, the CDR3 reads TGTGCCAGCAGCTTGGAACTAGCGGGAGCTGATACGCAGTATTTT. Protein product: CASSLELAGADTQYF.

Note on this clone: A much larger clonotype is one base distant, so this may be a read error. The same CDR3 arises from other DNA sequences in this sample as well. J is TRBJ1-2 and V is TRBV5-4, with 7 nucleotides matching TRBD1. From germline, CDR1 is SGHNT and CDR2 YYREEE (reference sequence). This CDR3 comprises 15 residues. The CDR3 bases are TGTGCCAGCAGCTTGGAAGGGGGCCGGGGCTATGGTTACACCTTC. This translates into CASSLEGGRGYGYTF.

With regard to this clone: A far larger clone is one nucleotide away, so this likely arose from a read error. J is TRBJ1-1 and V is TRBV2; perhaps TRBD1 as D (6 bases). The CDR3 is 14 residues long. V shed 5 bases and J shed 1 base, with 11 bases lying between them. Germline V gene sequence: CDR1 SNHLY, CDR2 FYNNEI. The CDR3 nucleotides are TGTGCCAGCAGTTGCGGGACACAGAACACTGAAGCTTTCTTT. Its protein product is CASSCGTQNTEAFF.

As regards this clone: A far larger clone is just one base off, so this is likely a read error. The same CDR3 also results from other DNA sequences found in this sample. The rearrangement links TRBV4-2 to TRBJ2-1, with 11 bases identical to TRBD2. There are 18 residues in the CDR3. Germline V gene lookup returns CDR1 LGHNA and CDR2 YNFKEQ. The CDR3 loop reads CASSQDGGLAGGYNEQFF. The CDR3 nucleotides read TGTGCCAGTAGCCAAGATGGGGGGTTAGCGGGAGGGTACAATGAGCAGTTCTTC.

The chain has TRBV5-5 and TRBJ2-1; 10 nucleotides line up with TRBD2. The junction had 10 bases not matched to a gene; V was cut back by 6 bases and J by 7 bases. Germline V lookup: CDR1 SGHKS, CDR2 YYEKEE (reference sequence). The CDR3 spans 15 residues. In DNA, the CDR3 is TGTGCCAGCACCATATCTAGCGGGAGTCAGAATGAGCAGTTCTTC. This translates into CASTISSGSQNEQFF.

The chain is built from TRBV18 and TRBJ2-1; 7 bases agree with TRBD1. J lost 5 bases, V lost 4 bases, and 5 bases had no gene match. The V gene's germline CDR1 is KGHSH and CDR2 LQKENI. The CDR3 is made up of 14 amino acids. CDR3 in DNA: TGTGCCAGCTCACAGTGGACAGGAGACAATGAGCAGTTCTTC. This encodes CASSQWTGDNEQFF.

This clone occurred a few times. The rearrangement joins TRBV18 to TRBJ1-5; the D is unclear. The CDR3 has 14 amino acids. Trimming cost V 3 bases and J 9 bases, with 15 bases left between them. Germline CDR1 reads KGHSH; CDR2 reads LQKENI. DNA of the CDR3: TGTGCCAGCTCACCGAACGACGGCGTGCGGCCCCAGCATTTT. It yields the protein CASSPNDGVRPQHF.

The rearrangement uses TRBV5-1 and TRBJ2-7; weak D call: TRBD1 (5 bases). The germline V gene has CDR1 SGHRS and CDR2 YFSETQ. Deletions cut 0 bases from V and 7 bases from J, with 17 bases between. The CDR3 is made up of 15 amino acids. CDR3 protein: CASSLGGASRGEQYF. CDR3 coding DNA: TGCGCCAGCAGCTTGGGGGGCGCCTCCCGCGGTGAGCAGTACTTC.

This clone was picked up many times. This sample also contains other DNA sequences that code for the same CDR3. The chain is built from TRBV15 and TRBJ2-3, with 9 bases matching TRBD2. Germline V lookup: CDR1 LNHNV, CDR2 YYDKDF (reference sequence). The CDR3 loop spans 16 amino acids. V lost 3 bases and J lost 2; bases outside the gene matches: 6. The CDR3 reads CATSSRRTSDTDTQYF. The CDR3 coding sequence is TGTGCCACCAGCAGCCGCAGGACTAGCGACACAGATACGCAGTATTTT.

V usage is TRBV28 and J usage is TRBJ1-3, with no clear D. The CDR3 is 14 amino acids. Germline loops: CDR1 MDHEN, CDR2 SYDVKM. With 7 bases removed from V and 1 base from J, the gap between germline ends came to 11 bases. CDR3 sequence (DNA): TGTGCCAGCATCCCAGACCTTTCTGGAAACACCATATATTTT. Its translation is CASIPDLSGNTIYF.

This clone was detected only a few times. The V and J genes are TRBV6-1 and TRBJ2-7; the D gene could be TRBD1 or TRBD2 (5 bases each). The CDR3 has 13 residues. The germline V gene encodes CDR1 MNHNS and CDR2 SASEGT. The ends were cut back, 3 bases at V and 8 bases at J, with 14 bases in the middle. CDR3 nucleotides: TGTGCCAGCAGTGAGGGGGAATCCGACAAGCAGTACTTC. Translation: CASSEGESDKQYF.

The CDR3 here is CASSNGETYEQYF. The CDR3 DNA reads TGTGCCAGTAGTAATGGAGAAACCTACGAGCAGTACTTC. The chain uses TRBV19 and TRBJ2-7, with D unresolved. V lost 4 bases and J 2 bases, leaving 9 bases between the germline ends. The V gene's germline CDR1 is LNHDA and CDR2 SQIVND (reference sequence). This CDR3 has 13 residues.

Turning to this clone: Since the CDR3 does not end with the conserved phenylalanine or tryptophan, this likely comes from a read error. The chain carries TRBV30 and TRBJ1-4; 9 nucleotides align to TRBD1. The CDR3 extends over 12 amino acids. Trimming took 3 bases from V and 14 from J; bases not matched to a gene: 7. In germline, CDR1 is GTSNPN, CDR2 SVGIG (reference sequence). The CDR3: CAWRTGGVRLFS. Written as DNA, the CDR3 is TGTGCCTGGAGGACAGGGGGTGTGCGGCTGTTTTCT.

This sequence joins TRBV27 and TRBJ2-1, with 8 bases lining up with TRBD2. The CDR3 is 14 residues long. The V and J ends lost 7 bases and 7 bases, in that order; junction bases with no gene match: 9. Germline CDR1 MNHEY, CDR2 SMNVEV (reference sequence). The CDR3 DNA follows: TGTGCCAGCACCCGAGCGGGAGTAAGGAATGAGCAGTTCTTC. Protein sequence: CASTRAGVRNEQFF.

This chain uses TRBV7-2 with TRBJ2-5; possibly TRBD1 or TRBD2 for D (6 bases each). The CDR3 loop spans 15 amino acids. Germline assignment: CDR1 SGHTA and CDR2 FQGNSA. Trimming removed 0 bases from V and 5 bases from J, with 13 bases in between. The CDR3 protein is CASSLAQGGPETQYF. The CDR3 DNA sequence: TGTGCCAGCAGCTTAGCGCAAGGGGGGCCGGAGACCCAGTACTTC.

Only a few counts were recorded for this clone. The V and J genes are TRBV15 and TRBJ2-7; 12 bases map to TRBD2. This CDR3 region has 16 residues. V gave up 0 bases and J gave up 4 bases; unmatched junction bases: 4. CDR1 and CDR2 (germline): LNHNV, YYDKDF (reference sequence). The DNA for the CDR3 is TGTGCCACCAGCAGAGATCTGACTAGCGGGAGTTACGAGCAGTACTTC. Translating gives CATSRDLTSGSYEQYF.

This chain joins TRBV19 and TRBJ2-5; D remains unclear. The CDR3 runs to 12 residues. Trimming removed 3 bases at V and 5 bases at J, with 7 bases between. The germline V gene encodes CDR1 LNHDA and CDR2 SQIVND (reference sequence). For the CDR3, the DNA is TGTGCCAGTAGTATTAGAGACGAGACCCAGTACTTC. It translates to CASSIRDETQYF.

This chain connects TRBV7-9 to TRBJ1-4; perhaps TRBD1 as D (5 bases). V was pared by 5 bases and J by 7 bases, with 5 bases between. Per the germline V gene, CDR1 is SEHNR and CDR2 is FQNEAQ (reference sequence). This CDR3 comprises 11 residues. The DNA for the CDR3 is TGTGCCAGCAGCGGGGCTGAAAAACTGTTTTTT. It yields the protein CASSGAEKLFF.